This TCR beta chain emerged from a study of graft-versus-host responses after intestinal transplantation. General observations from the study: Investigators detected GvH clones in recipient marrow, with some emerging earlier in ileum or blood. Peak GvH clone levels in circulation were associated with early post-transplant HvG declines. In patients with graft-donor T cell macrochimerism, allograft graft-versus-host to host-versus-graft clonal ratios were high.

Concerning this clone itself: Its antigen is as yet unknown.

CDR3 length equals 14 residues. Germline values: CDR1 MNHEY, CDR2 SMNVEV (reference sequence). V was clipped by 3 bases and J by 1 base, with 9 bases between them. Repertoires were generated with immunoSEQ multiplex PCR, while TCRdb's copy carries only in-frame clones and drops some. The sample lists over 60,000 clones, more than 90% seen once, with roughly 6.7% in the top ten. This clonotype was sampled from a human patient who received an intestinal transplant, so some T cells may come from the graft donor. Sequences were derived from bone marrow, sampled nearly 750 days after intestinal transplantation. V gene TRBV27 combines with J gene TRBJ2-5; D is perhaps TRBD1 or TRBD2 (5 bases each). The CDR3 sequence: CASSFWGTQETQYF. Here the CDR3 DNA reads TGTGCCAGCAGTTTTTGGGGGACCCAAGAGACCCAGTACTTC.